This passage covers 15 T cell receptor beta chains from one sample sequenced in a study of cytomegalovirus exposure and HLA in healthy donors. Both 60 Vbeta primers and 13 Jbeta primers went into the PCR. Method: immunoSEQ multiplex PCR; TCRdb's copy keeps in-frame clones and lacks some. The sample includes over 150,000 clones, 75% to 85% of them seen just once. The material sequenced was PBMCs. Receptors were obtained from a woman in her forties or fifties in good health and CMV-seronegative.

J is TRBJ2-7 and V is TRBV5-6; 8 nucleotides align to TRBD1. The CDR3 covers 15 residues. After removal of 2 bases from V and 0 bases from J, the junction contained 4 bases not matched to a gene. The germline gives CDR1 SGHDT, CDR2 YYEEEE. In nucleotides, the CDR3 is TGTGCCAGCAGCTTCCTCGGGACAGGCTCCTACGAGCAGTACTTC. Its translation: CASSFLGTGSYEQYF.

This clone was detected only once. The chain carries TRBV7-9 and TRBJ1-2; possible D gene TRBD1, 5 bases. The CDR3 extends over 16 amino acids. Germline CDR1 is SEHNR and CDR2 is FQNEAQ (reference sequence). V shed 4 bases and J shed 6 bases, with 21 bases lying between them. The CDR3 reads CASSSGGLMRGHGYTF. In nucleotides, the CDR3 is TGTGCCAGCAGCTCCGGGGGTTTGATGAGGGGCCATGGCTACACCTTC.

The genes are TRBV5-1 and TRBJ2-7, with 10 nucleotides matching TRBD2. CDR1 and CDR2 from the germline V gene are SGHRS and YFSETQ. The length of the CDR3 is 15 residues. J lost 7 bases, V lost 5 bases, and 12 bases had no gene match. CDR3 sequence: CASRLRTSGTAEQYF. The CDR3 DNA is TGCGCCAGCAGACTTAGGACTAGCGGTACAGCTGAGCAGTACTTC.

The rearrangement links TRBV30 to TRBJ2-7; 8 bases line up with TRBD2. Per the germline V gene, CDR1 is GTSNPN and CDR2 is SVGIG (reference sequence). CDR3 length: 15 amino acids. The junction had 15 bases not matched to a gene; V was cut back by 5 bases and J by 6 bases. CDR3 sequence (DNA): TGTGCCTGGCGAAGTAGCGGGACCCCGCAGGGCGAGCAGTACTTC. Translation: CAWRSSGTPQGEQYF.

This clone occurred a few times. J is TRBJ1-4 and V is TRBV18, with 10 bases fitting TRBD1. Germline V gene data show CDR1 as KGHSH and CDR2 as LQKENI. The CDR3 has 16 residues. V shed 2 bases and J 7 bases; nucleotides not matched to a gene: 7. As DNA, the CDR3 is TGTGCCAGCTCACCAAATGACAGGGGGCTCAGTGAAAAACTGTTTTTT. It is translated as CASSPNDRGLSEKLFF. The whole variable domain, filled in from reference TRBV18 and TRBJ1-4, reads NAGVMQNPRHLVRRRGQEARLRCSPMKGHSHVYWYRQLPEEGLKFMVYLQKENIIDESGMPKERFSAEFPKEGPSILRIQQVVRGDSAAYFCASSPNDRGLSEKLFFGSGTQLSVL.

The chain employs TRBV19 and TRBJ2-3, with TRBD2 as a possible D gene (5 bases). CDR3 length: 14 residues. CDR1 is LNHDA, CDR2 SQIVND, per germline (reference sequence). V was cut by 9 bases and J by 4 bases, with 17 bases left in between. CDR3 in DNA: TGTGCCAGCAGACCGAGGGATGGGTCAGATACGCAGTATTTT. It specifies CASRPRDGSDTQYF.

In regard to this clone: At one boundary the junction diverges from the germline segment, which might be a read error. The rearrangement joins TRBV7-9 to TRBJ2-7; 9 bases are a match to TRBD1. Germline CDR1 and CDR2: SEHNR and FQNEAQ (reference sequence). The CDR3 contains 14 residues. The CDR3 bases are TGTTCCAGCAGCCGGGGACAGGGAGGGGACGAGCAGTACTTC. It is translated as CSSSRGQGGDEQYF.

This chain joins TRBV11-1 and TRBJ2-7; the match to TRBD1 covers 10 bases. Losses at the gene ends were 5 bases for V and 2 bases for J; bases not matched to a gene: 9. Germline CDR1 SGHAT, CDR2 FQDESV (reference sequence). The CDR3 totals 16 residues. In DNA form, the CDR3 reads TGTGCCAGCAGCACACGTTCGGGGACAGGGGCCTACGAGCAGTACTTC. It translates to CASSTRSGTGAYEQYF.

This sequence joins TRBV7-2 and TRBJ2-1; 9 nucleotides match TRBD1. The germline V gene encodes CDR1 SGHTA and CDR2 FQGNSA. With 5 bases clipped from V and 6 bases from J, the junction kept 8 bases outside the gene matches. This CDR3 spans 15 amino acids. This chain's CDR3 is CASSAGQGYINEQFF. DNA of the CDR3: TGTGCCAGCAGCGCGGGACAGGGTTATATCAATGAGCAGTTCTTC.

The sample holds a few counts of this clone. This chain connects TRBV9 to TRBJ2-2, with 8 bases fitting TRBD2. CDR1 and CDR2 from the germline V gene are SGDLS and YYNGEE. This CDR3 is 16 amino acids long. The V segment lost 1 base and the J segment 4 bases; nucleotides outside the gene matches: 6. The DNA of the CDR3 is TGTGCCAGCAGCGTATCTGGTAGCGGGACCACCGGGGAGCTGTTTTTT. This codes for CASSVSGSGTTGELFF.

This rearrangement joins TRBV9 to TRBJ2-5; the D gene is possibly TRBD2 (6 bases). The ends were cut back, 0 bases at V and 0 bases at J, with 15 bases in the middle. Germline V gene data show CDR1 as SGDLS and CDR2 as YYNGEE. The CDR3 runs 17 residues. DNA for the CDR3: TGTGCCAGCAGCGTAGAGTGGAGGGAGACAGACCAAGAGACCCAGTACTTC. This codes for CASSVEWRETDQETQYF.

The chain joins TRBV6-5 to TRBJ2-1, with 8 bases identical to TRBD1. V was clipped by 5 bases and J by 8 bases; unmatched bases: 8. Germline V gene data show CDR1 as MNHEY and CDR2 as SVGAGI. The CDR3 is 14 residues long. The CDR3 sequence is CASSKDRGSDEQFF. DNA of the CDR3: TGTGCCAGCAGTAAAGACAGGGGATCGGATGAGCAGTTCTTC.

This clone was seen a few times. The chain links TRBV20-1 to TRBJ2-3; D ambiguous. CDR1 is DFQATT, CDR2 SNEGSKA, per germline (reference sequence). V lost 5 bases and J 6 bases, leaving 9 bases between the germline ends. The CDR3 length is 11 residues. The CDR3, as DNA: TGCAGTGCTGACACCCCGGATACGCAGTATTTT. The encoded protein is CSADTPDTQYF.

The rearrangement joins TRBV7-2 to TRBJ2-1; 10 bases line up with TRBD2. V trimming: 5 bases; J trimming: 7 bases; junction bases outside the gene matches: 8. The CDR3 runs to 15 residues. CDR1 and CDR2 (germline): SGHTA, FQGNSA. As DNA, the CDR3 is TGTGCCAGCAGCGGCCAGCGGGGGGGGTATAATGAGCAGTTCTTC. Its protein product is CASSGQRGGYNEQFF.

The chain employs TRBV5-1 and TRBJ1-1; no clear D. CDR3 length: 14 residues. The germline V and J ends were trimmed by 2 bases and 5 bases, with 13 bases remaining between them. Germline V gene data show CDR1 as SGHRS and CDR2 as YFSETQ. The CDR3 protein is CASSLSRADTEAFF. The CDR3, as DNA: TGCGCCAGCAGCTTAAGTCGCGCGGATACTGAAGCTTTCTTT.